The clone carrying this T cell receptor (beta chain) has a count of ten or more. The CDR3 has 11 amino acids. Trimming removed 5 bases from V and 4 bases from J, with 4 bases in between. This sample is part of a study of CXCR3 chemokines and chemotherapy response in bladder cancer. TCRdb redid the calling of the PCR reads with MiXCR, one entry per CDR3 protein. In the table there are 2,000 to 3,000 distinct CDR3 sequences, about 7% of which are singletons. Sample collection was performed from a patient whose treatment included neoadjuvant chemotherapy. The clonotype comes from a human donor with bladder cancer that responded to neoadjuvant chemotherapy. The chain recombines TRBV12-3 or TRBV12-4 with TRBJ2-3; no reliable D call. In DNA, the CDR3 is TGTGCCAGCAGTCGTCCAGATACGCAGTATTTT. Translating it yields CASSRPDTQYF.